A selection of T cell receptor beta chains follows, all from one sample in a study of spatial heterogeneity in lung cancer. TCRdb called the 5' RACE reads again in MiXCR, with one record for every CDR3 protein. The top ten clones hold 1.9% of a sample with roughly 72,000 distinct CDR3 sequences, 8% to 9.5% of them seen once. Sequences were derived from PBMCs, sampled at follow-up. The receptors derive from a female donor with early-stage non-small cell lung cancer. Both conserved end residues are part of each CDR3. Each record gives: D gene, clone size, V gene, J gene, CDR3 DNA, CDR3 protein. The D gene is left open where the match is weak. A clone size is listed for some rows: how often the clone was seen (once, few, many), or a class if it is expanded.

>NA|many|TRBV19|TRBJ2-1
TGTGCCAGTAGTATAGAAGGGTGGGAGGCCACCGGAAATGAGCAGTTCTTC
CASSIEGWEATGNEQFF
>NA|many|TRBV28|TRBJ2-7
TGTGCCAGTCTCTCGTCAGACTCCTACGAGCAGTACTTC
CASLSSDSYEQYF
>TRBD1|many|TRBV15|TRBJ2-2
TGTGCCACCAGCGGTTGGACAGGGGGCTCCGGGGAGCTGTTTTTT
CATSGWTGGSGELFF
>NA|few|TRBV27|TRBJ2-1
TGTGCCAGCAGTTTATATTGGCGTCCTAGCACCTTATACAATGAGCAGTTCTTC
CASSLYWRPSTLYNEQFF
>NA|many|TRBV18|TRBJ2-3
TGTGCCAGCTCACCACCGGGCCCCGGAGATACGCAGTATTTT
CASSPPGPGDTQYF
>NA|NA|TRBV4-2|TRBJ1-2
TGTGCCAGCAGCACCCAGGGTGAATCGCGCTACACCTTC
CASSTQGESRYTF
>TRBD2|few|TRBV4-1|TRBJ2-7
TGCGCCAGCAGCCAAGGAAGTCTTTCTAGCGGGAGTAGGGGCTTCTCTTACGAGCAGTACTTC
CASSQGSLSSGSRGFSYEQYF
>TRBD1|many|TRBV7-3|TRBJ2-6
TGTGCCAGCAGCCTTACAGGGGGCTCTGGGGCCAACGTCCTGACTTTC
CASSLTGGSGANVLTF
>NA|few|TRBV20-1|TRBJ2-3
TGCAGTGCTAGACCCCGGGACCAACCACCCACAGATACGCAGTATTTT
CSARPRDQPPTDTQYF
>NA|many|TRBV11-2|TRBJ1-5
TGTGCCAGCAGCTTAGCCGTAGGGGGGCAGCCCCAGCATTTT
CASSLAVGGQPQHF
>NA|many|TRBV2|TRBJ1-1
TGTGCCAGCAGTGAGTTGGCAGCGAACACTGAAGCTTTCTTT
CASSELAANTEAFF
>TRBD1|many|TRBV27|TRBJ2-7
TGTGCCAGCAGCCAGGGGGCGGTCATCCACGAGCAGTACTTC
CASSQGAVIHEQYF
>TRBD1|NA|TRBV12-3/TRBV12-4|TRBJ1-5
TGTGCCAGCAGTTTTGAACAGGGGGGGCAGCCCCAGCATTTT
CASSFEQGGQPQHF
>TRBD1|NA|TRBV7-9|TRBJ1-2
TGTGCCAGCAGCTTGGACAGGGAGAGGGGCTACACCTTC
CASSLDRERGYTF
>TRBD1|many|TRBV12-3/TRBV12-4|TRBJ2-1
TGTGCCAGCAGTGTAGACAGGGGCGCAAGGGTAAACAATGAGCAGTTCTTC
CASSVDRGARVNNEQFF
>NA|many|TRBV28|TRBJ1-4
TGTGCCAGCAGACGTTCGGTCCTAAATGAAAAACTGTTTTTT
CASRRSVLNEKLFF
>TRBD1|NA|TRBV5-1|TRBJ2-7
TGCGCCAGCAGCTTGAGACAGGGAGAAGTGTACGAGCAGTACTTC
CASSLRQGEVYEQYF
>TRBD2|NA|TRBV3-1|TRBJ2-2
TGTGCCAGCAGTACGGGGTTAGCGGGAGCTCCCGGGGAGCTGTTTTTT
CASSTGLAGAPGELFF
>NA|few|TRBV7-9|TRBJ2-2
TGTGCCAGCAGCCCGAGACAGGAGACTAGGGATGTTGCCACCGGGGAGCTGTTTTTT
CASSPRQETRDVATGELFF
>NA|many|TRBV19|TRBJ1-1
TGTGCCACCGAGGACATGAACACTGAAGCTTTCTTT
CATEDMNTEAFF
>NA|many|TRBV20-1|TRBJ1-1
TGCAGTGCTAGAGACCCGTCCAGAGAAGCTTTCTTT
CSARDPSREAFF
>TRBD1|NA|TRBV7-8|TRBJ2-1
TGTGCCAGCAGCTTTTTGGGACAGGGGGTGTATGAGCAGTTCTTC
CASSFLGQGVYEQFF
>TRBD1|NA|TRBV2|TRBJ2-3
TGTGCCAGCAGTGGGATGGGACAGGGGGCTGATACGCAGTATTTT
CASSGMGQGADTQYF
>NA|NA|TRBV18|TRBJ2-4
TGTGCCAGCTCACCGGTTCTAGGGCAAAACATTCAGTACTTC
CASSPVLGQNIQYF
>NA|few|TRBV11-2|TRBJ1-1
TGTGCCAGCAGCTTAGGAGGGGCAAGGAACACTGAAGCTTTCTTT
CASSLGGARNTEAFF
>TRBD1|many|TRBV18|TRBJ1-1
TGTGCCAGCTCACTCTCGACAGGGGTAAACACTGAAGCTTTCTTT
CASSLSTGVNTEAFF
>NA|many|TRBV7-9|TRBJ2-7
TGTGCCAGCAGCTTAAGGAACACCTACGAGCAGTACTTC
CASSLRNTYEQYF
>NA|many|TRBV4-1|TRBJ2-5
TGCGCCAGCAGCCGACTACCCCAAGAGACCCAGTACTTC
CASSRLPQETQYF
>NA|many|TRBV20-1|TRBJ1-1
TGCAGTGCTACAGGAGAAGTATACACTGAAGCTTTCTTT
CSATGEVYTEAFF
>NA|many|TRBV2|TRBJ2-5
TGTGCCAGCAGTGTTTCGCAGCAGTCAGAGACCCAGTACTTC
CASSVSQQSETQYF
>NA|few|TRBV10-3|TRBJ1-2
TGTGCCATCAGTGTGGAAGAAAACTATGGCTACACCTTC
CAISVEENYGYTF
>TRBD2|many|TRBV28|TRBJ2-7
TGTGCCAGCAGTTTTGGTTCGACTAGCGGGAGTGAGCAGTACTTC
CASSFGSTSGSEQYF
>NA|NA|TRBV7-6|TRBJ2-7
TGTGCCAGCAGCCGGGGGACCTACGAGCAGTACTTC
CASSRGTYEQYF
>TRBD1|many|TRBV7-8|TRBJ1-1
TGTGCCAGCAGCGGAGACAGGGTTGGTGAAGCTTTCTTT
CASSGDRVGEAFF
>NA|NA|TRBV28|TRBJ2-1
TGTGCCAGCAGCCTACTGAACAATGAGCAGTTCTTC
CASSLLNNEQFF
>NA|many|TRBV7-3|TRBJ1-1
TGTGCCAGCAGCTTATCAGGCAAGAACACTGAAGCTTTCTTT
CASSLSGKNTEAFF
>NA|NA|TRBV11-3|TRBJ1-1
TGTGCCAGCAGCTTAGCAGGCCAGAACACTGAAGCTTTCTTT
CASSLAGQNTEAFF
>TRBD2|few|TRBV5-1|TRBJ2-2
TGCGCCAGCAGCCCGGGTGTGGCGGGAGGATCGAACACCGGGGAGCTGTTTTTT
CASSPGVAGGSNTGELFF
>TRBD1|many|TRBV5-4|TRBJ2-5
TGTGCCGGCAGGACAGGTTTGACACAGGAGACCCAGTACTTC
CAGRTGLTQETQYF
>NA|many|TRBV4-1|TRBJ2-7
TGCGCCAGCAGCCGTTTCACCCTAGTGGATCACGAGCAGTACTTC
CASSRFTLVDHEQYF
>NA|many|TRBV7-2|TRBJ1-1
TGTGCCAGCAACTCCCCGAACACTGAAGCTTTCTTT
CASNSPNTEAFF